Here is one T cell receptor (beta chain) with its context. The germline gives CDR1 MDHEN, CDR2 SYDVKM. The V segment lost 7 bases and the J segment 4 bases; nucleotides outside the gene matches: 10. This CDR3 has 16 amino acids. Data came from immunoSEQ multiplex PCR; TCRdb stores just in-frame clones and leaves some out. The table shows under 300,000 clones, with about 92% occurring only once. The data originate from a study of T cell responses to AZD1222 COVID-19 vaccine. The sequences come from peripheral blood, collected on day 0 of AZD1222 vaccination. The gene calls are TRBV28 and TRBJ1-6, with 7 bases that match TRBD1. This TCR was sampled from an adult in good health. The CDR3 sequence is CASMGGTANYNSPLHF. CDR3 in DNA: TGTGCCAGCATGGGTGGGACAGCTAATTATAATTCACCCCTCCACTTT.